This is a list of T cell receptor beta chains from one sample in a study of blood T cells in healthy people across ages. TCRdb passed the 5' RACE reads through MiXCR, listing each CDR3 protein once. The table lists 780,000 or so distinct CDR3 sequences, about 56% of them singletons. The sample consisted of blood. These receptors all stem from a man between 35 and 55 years old in good health. Both conserved end residues are trimmed from each CDR3. The order of the fields is J gene, V gene, CDR3 length, CDR3 protein.

J: TRBJ2-2
V: TRBV7-9
length: 14
CDR3: ASSLLGLAGTGELF

J: TRBJ2-7
V: TRBV28
length: 13
CDR3: ASSPHRGHSNEQY

J: TRBJ2-6
V: TRBV28
length: 14
CDR3: ASARGAGSGANVLT

J: TRBJ2-7
V: TRBV28
length: 12
CDR3: ASREGDPAYEQY

J: TRBJ2-3
V: TRBV5-1
length: 13
CDR3: ASGPGGGNTDTQY

J: TRBJ1-4
V: TRBV29-1
length: 8
CDR3: SASNEKLF

J: TRBJ2-5
V: TRBV6-1
length: 13
CDR3: ASRGTGGRQETQY

J: TRBJ2-1
V: TRBV24-1
length: 13
CDR3: ATSDLVGSHNEQF

J: TRBJ2-7
V: TRBV29-1
length: 11
CDR3: SVSTGGSYEQY

J: TRBJ1-2
V: TRBV20-1
length: 10
CDR3: SARGQLYGYT

J: TRBJ2-3
V: TRBV18
length: 14
CDR3: ASSPDGDLSTDTQY

J: TRBJ1-5
V: TRBV4-3
length: 14
CDR3: ASSQEVGGRNQPQH

J: TRBJ2-6
V: TRBV15
length: 14
CDR3: ATSRDQGSGANVLT

J: TRBJ2-1
V: TRBV3-1
length: 13
CDR3: ASSRWDRGQETQF

J: TRBJ1-1
V: TRBV6-5
length: 12
CDR3: ASSYVRAPAEAF

J: TRBJ1-1
V: TRBV5-1
length: 12
CDR3: ASSPTLGDTEAF

J: TRBJ2-5
V: TRBV12-3/TRBV12-4
length: 12
CDR3: ASSPTGGSETQY

J: TRBJ2-1
V: TRBV29-1
length: 14
CDR3: SVEPGTSGKGNEQF

J: TRBJ2-6
V: TRBV29-1
length: 11
CDR3: SVEISGANVLT

J: TRBJ2-1
V: TRBV6-5
length: 13
CDR3: ASSSPGLVQDEQF

J: TRBJ2-1
V: TRBV7-9
length: 15
CDR3: ASSLGIGIARADEQF

J: TRBJ2-6
V: TRBV28
length: 16
CDR3: ASSLFGSPGAGANVLT

J: TRBJ2-5
V: TRBV2
length: 13
CDR3: ASSQNGALEETQY

J: TRBJ1-1
V: TRBV6-1
length: 11
CDR3: ASNIQENTEAF

J: TRBJ2-7
V: TRBV14
length: 14
CDR3: ASSPEGQISSDEQY

J: TRBJ2-1
V: TRBV9
length: 13
CDR3: ASSVSWFQSNEQF

J: TRBJ2-5
V: TRBV15
length: 16
CDR3: ATSRRLAGDEYQEAQY

J: TRBJ2-3
V: TRBV6-1
length: 13
CDR3: ASSETGSDPDTQY

J: TRBJ1-2
V: TRBV30
length: 12
CDR3: AWSFRQGASGYT

J: -
V: TRBV7-3
length: 13
CDR3: ASSRGSGSYNEQY

J: TRBJ2-7
V: TRBV7-9
length: 11
CDR3: ASSLDSIYEQY

J: TRBJ1-2
V: TRBV6-1
length: 10
CDR3: ASREGVQGYT

J: TRBJ2-1
V: TRBV5-5
length: 17
CDR3: AGSKGPSVSAGVDNEQF

J: TRBJ1-4
V: TRBV4-3
length: 12
CDR3: ASSQDRQREKLF

J: TRBJ2-1
V: TRBV6-5
length: 14
CDR3: ASSTRRQGRYNEQF

J: TRBJ2-3
V: TRBV12-3/TRBV12-4
length: 12
CDR3: ASRTGGDGDTQY